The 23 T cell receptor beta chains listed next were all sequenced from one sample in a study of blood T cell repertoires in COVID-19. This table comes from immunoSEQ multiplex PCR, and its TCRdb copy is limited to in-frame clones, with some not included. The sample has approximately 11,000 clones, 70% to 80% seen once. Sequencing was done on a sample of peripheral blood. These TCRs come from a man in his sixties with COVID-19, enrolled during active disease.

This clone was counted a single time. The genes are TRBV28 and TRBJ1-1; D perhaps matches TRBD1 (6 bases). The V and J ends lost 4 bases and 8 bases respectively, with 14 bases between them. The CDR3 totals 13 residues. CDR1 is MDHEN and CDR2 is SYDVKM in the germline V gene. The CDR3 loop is CASSSPQGGEAFF. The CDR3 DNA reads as TGTGCCAGCAGTTCGCCTCAAGGGGGAGAAGCTTTCTTT.

For the CDR3, the DNA is TGCGCCAGCAGCCACGTTTTAGACTATGGCTACACCTTC. It encodes CASSHVLDYGYTF. The chain links TRBV4-1 to TRBJ1-2; D is undetermined. Deletions cut 3 bases from V and 3 bases from J, with 8 bases between. This CDR3 region has 13 residues. Germline CDR1 and CDR2: MGHRA and YSYEKL.

For the CDR3, the DNA is TGTGCCAGCAGTGAAAGGGGGTTTGTGTATGGCTACACCTTC. This gives the protein CASSERGFVYGYTF. The V gene is TRBV6-1, the J gene TRBJ1-2; a weak D match, TRBD1 (6 bases). Between the trimmed V and J ends, which lost 2 bases and 5 bases, there was a span of 12 bases. This CDR3 is built from 14 residues. CDR1 MNHNS and CDR2 SASEGT come from the germline V gene.

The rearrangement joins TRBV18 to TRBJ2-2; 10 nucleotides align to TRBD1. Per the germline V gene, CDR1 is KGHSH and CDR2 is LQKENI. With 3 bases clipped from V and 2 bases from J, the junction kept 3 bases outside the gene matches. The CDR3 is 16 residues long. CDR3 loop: CASSPRTGGNTGELFF. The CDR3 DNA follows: TGTGCCAGCTCACCTCGGACAGGGGGAAACACCGGGGAGCTGTTTTTT. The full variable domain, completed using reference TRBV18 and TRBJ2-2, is NAGVMQNPRHLVRRRGQEARLRCSPMKGHSHVYWYRQLPEEGLKFMVYLQKENIIDESGMPKERFSAEFPKEGPSILRIQQVVRGDSAAYFCASSPRTGGNTGELFFGEGSRLTVL.

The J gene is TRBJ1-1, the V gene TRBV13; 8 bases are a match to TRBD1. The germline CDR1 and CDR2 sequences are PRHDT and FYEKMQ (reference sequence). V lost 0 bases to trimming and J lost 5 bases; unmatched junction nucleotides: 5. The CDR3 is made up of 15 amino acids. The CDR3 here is CASSLGLTGETEAFF. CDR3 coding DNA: TGTGCCAGCAGCTTAGGCCTGACAGGGGAGACTGAAGCTTTCTTT.

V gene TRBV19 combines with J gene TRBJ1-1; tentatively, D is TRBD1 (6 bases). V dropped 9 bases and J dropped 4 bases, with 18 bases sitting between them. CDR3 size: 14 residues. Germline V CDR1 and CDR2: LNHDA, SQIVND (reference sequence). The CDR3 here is CASLKRTEGTEAFF. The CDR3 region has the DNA TGTGCCAGCCTTAAACGGACAGAGGGCACTGAAGCTTTCTTT.

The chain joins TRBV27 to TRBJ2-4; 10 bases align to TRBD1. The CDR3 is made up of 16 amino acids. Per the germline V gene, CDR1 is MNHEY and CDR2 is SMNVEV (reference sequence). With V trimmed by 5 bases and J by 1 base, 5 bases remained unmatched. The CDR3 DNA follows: TGTGCCAGCAGTAGAGGGACAGGGGTGGCCAAAAACATTCAGTACTTC. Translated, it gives CASSRGTGVAKNIQYF.

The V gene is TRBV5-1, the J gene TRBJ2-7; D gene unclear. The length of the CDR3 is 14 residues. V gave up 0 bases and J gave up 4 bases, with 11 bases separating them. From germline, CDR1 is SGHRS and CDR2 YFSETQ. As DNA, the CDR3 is TGCGCCAGCAGCTTGGGTGGCGGTCCTTACGAGCAGTACGTC. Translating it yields CASSLGGGPYEQYV.

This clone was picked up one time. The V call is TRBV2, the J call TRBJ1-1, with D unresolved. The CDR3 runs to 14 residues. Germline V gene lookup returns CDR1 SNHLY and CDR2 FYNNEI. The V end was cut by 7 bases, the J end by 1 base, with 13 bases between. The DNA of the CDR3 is TGTGCCAGCACCCCTCTTTGGCAGAACACTGAAGCTTTCTTT. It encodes CASTPLWQNTEAFF.

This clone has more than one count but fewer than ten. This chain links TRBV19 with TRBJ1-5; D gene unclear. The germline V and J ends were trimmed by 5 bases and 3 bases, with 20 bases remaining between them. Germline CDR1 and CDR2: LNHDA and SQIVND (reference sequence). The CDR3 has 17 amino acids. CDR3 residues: CASSFRRASSSNQPQHF. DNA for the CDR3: TGTGCCAGTAGTTTTCGGCGGGCCTCGTCATCCAATCAGCCCCAGCATTTT.

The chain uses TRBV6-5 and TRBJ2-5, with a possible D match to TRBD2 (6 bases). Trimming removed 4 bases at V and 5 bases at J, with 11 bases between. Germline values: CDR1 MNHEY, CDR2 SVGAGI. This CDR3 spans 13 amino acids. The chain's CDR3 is CASSLSGGETQYF. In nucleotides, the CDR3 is TGTGCCAGCAGTTTGTCAGGAGGGGAGACCCAGTACTTC.

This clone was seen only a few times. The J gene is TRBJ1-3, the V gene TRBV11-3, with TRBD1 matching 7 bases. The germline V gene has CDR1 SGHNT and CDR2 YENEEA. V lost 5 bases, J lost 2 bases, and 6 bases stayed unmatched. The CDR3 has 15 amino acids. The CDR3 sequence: CASSPRTGPGNTIYF. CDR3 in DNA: TGTGCCAGCAGCCCCAGGACAGGACCTGGAAACACCATATATTTT.

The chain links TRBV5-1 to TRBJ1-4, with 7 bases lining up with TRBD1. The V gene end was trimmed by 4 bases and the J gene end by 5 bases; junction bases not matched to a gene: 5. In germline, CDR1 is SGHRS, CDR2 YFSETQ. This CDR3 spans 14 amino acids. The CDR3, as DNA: TGCGCCAGCAGCCGACAGGGCAAGAATGAAAAACTGTTTTTT. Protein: CASSRQGKNEKLFF.

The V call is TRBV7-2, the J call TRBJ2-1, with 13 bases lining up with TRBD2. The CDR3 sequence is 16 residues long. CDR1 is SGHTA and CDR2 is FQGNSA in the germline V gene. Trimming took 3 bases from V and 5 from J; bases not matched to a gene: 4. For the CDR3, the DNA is TGTGCCAGCAGCTTCACGGGACTAGCGGGAAACAATGAGCAGTTCTTC. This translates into CASSFTGLAGNNEQFF.

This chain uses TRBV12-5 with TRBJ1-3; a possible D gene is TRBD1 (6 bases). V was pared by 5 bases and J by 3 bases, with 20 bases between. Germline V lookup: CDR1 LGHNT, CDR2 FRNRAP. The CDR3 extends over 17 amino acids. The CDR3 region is CASGIKDGTPIGNTIYF. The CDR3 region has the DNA TGTGCTAGTGGTATCAAAGACGGGACACCAATTGGAAACACCATATATTTT.

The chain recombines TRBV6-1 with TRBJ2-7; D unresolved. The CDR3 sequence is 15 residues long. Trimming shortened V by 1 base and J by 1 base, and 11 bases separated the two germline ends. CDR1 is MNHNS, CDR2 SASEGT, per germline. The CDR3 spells CASSEGGFSSYEQYF. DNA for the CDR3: TGTGCCAGCAGTGAAGGCGGTTTTTCTTCCTACGAGCAGTACTTC.

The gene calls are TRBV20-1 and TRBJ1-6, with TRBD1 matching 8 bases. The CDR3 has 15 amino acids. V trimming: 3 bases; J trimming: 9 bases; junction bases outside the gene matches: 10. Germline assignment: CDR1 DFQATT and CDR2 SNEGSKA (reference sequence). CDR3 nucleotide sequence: TGCAGTGCTAGTGTCACCAGGGGGCAAGTTTCACCCCTCCACTTT. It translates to CSASVTRGQVSPLHF.

The CDR3 region has the DNA TGTGCCAGCAGCTTTTCGACTGACACTGAAGCTTTCTTT. This encodes CASSFSTDTEAFF. The chain has TRBV5-5 and TRBJ1-1; D unresolved. Trimming left V 2 bases short and J 3 bases short, with 8 bases between. Germline V CDR1 and CDR2: SGHKS, YYEKEE (reference sequence). There are 13 residues in the CDR3.

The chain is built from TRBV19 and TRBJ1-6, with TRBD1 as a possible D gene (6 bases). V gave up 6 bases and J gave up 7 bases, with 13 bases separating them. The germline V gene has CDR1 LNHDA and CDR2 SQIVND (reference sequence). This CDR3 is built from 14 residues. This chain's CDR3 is CASSLDRKNSPLHF. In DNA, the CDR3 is TGTGCCAGTAGCCTCGACAGGAAGAATTCACCCCTCCACTTT.

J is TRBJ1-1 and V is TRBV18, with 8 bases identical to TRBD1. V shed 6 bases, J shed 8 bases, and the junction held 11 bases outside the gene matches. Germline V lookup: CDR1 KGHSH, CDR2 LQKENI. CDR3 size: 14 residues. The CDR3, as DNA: TGTGCCAGCTCGCCAGGGGGCAAGATTGTCGAAGCTTTCTTT. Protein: CASSPGGKIVEAFF.

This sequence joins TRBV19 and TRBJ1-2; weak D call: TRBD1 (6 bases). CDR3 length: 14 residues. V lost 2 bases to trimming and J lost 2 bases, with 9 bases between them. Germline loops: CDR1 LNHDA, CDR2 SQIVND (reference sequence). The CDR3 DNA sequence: TGTGCCAGTAGTATATTCAGGGGCAACTATGGCTACACCTTC. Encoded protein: CASSIFRGNYGYTF.

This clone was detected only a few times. CDR3 residues: CASSRGGPGTEAFF. In nucleotides, the CDR3 is TGTGCCAGCAGCAGGGGGGGACCGGGCACTGAAGCTTTCTTT. V is TRBV5-4 and J is TRBJ1-1; a possible D gene is TRBD1 (6 bases). The V end was cut by 4 bases, the J end by 4 bases, with 14 bases between. This CDR3 has 14 residues. Germline V lookup: CDR1 SGHNT, CDR2 YYREEE (reference sequence).

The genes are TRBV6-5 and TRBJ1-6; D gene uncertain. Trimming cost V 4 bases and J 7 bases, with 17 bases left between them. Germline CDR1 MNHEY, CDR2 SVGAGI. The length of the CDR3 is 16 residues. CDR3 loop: CASSSMTIRGNSPLHF. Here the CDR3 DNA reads TGTGCCAGCAGTTCCATGACAATCCGAGGGAATTCACCCCTCCACTTT.